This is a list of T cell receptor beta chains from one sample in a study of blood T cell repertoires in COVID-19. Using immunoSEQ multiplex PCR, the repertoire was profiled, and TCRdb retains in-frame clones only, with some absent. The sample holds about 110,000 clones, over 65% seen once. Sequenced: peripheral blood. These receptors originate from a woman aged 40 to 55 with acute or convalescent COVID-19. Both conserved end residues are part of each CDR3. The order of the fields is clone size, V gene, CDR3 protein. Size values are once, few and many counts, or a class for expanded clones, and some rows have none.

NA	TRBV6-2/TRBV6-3	CASSYGNYNSPLHF
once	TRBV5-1	CASSLADSYNSPLHF
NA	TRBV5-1	CASSLGLTGSAHEQYF
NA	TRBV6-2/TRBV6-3	CASSGLAGGRNEQFF
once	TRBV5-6	CASSFAGRSNSPLHF
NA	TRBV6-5	CASTWTRGMNTEAFF
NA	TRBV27	CASSYLGGVSNYGYTF
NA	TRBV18	CASSLHTNSGGSTDTQYF
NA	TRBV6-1	CASSDWGGSTEAFF
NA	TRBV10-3	CAIPSPGLRGYGYTF
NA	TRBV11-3	CASSWGGRTDTQYF
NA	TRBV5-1	CASSFGQLQETQYF
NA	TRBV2	CASSGTAYGYTF
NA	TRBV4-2	CASSQDRTSGPYEQYF
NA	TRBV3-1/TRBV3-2	CASSQVASRGVRYEQYF
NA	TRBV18	CASSPGLRDTQYF
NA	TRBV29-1	CSVDGQGGKYGYTF
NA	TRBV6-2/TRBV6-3	CASSYSRGGNQPQHF
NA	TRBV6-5	CASRQGNLGYTF
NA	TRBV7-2	CASSFQDLVTDTQYF
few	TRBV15	CATSRVSGLYEQYF
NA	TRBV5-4	CASRSSSGANVLTF
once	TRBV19	CASGRDRDEGTQYF
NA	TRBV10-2	CASSESPTGALFF
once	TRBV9	CASSVGSGTQEQYF
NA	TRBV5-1	CASSLGVSGDGYTF
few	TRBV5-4	CASRLQGNYGYTF
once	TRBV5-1	CATSGGFGSYEQYF
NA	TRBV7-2	CASTLATTNTGELFF
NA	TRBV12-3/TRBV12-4	CASSLLSSSPFF
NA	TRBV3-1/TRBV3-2	CASSQTQGWARGSHNEQFF
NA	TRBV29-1	CSVVLAGGPGEQYF
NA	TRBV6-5	CACYRDYGYTF
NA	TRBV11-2	CASSRLLGTGANYGYTF
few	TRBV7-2	CASSYPGQKIYGYTF
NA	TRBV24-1	CATSDDPTSRSGYTF
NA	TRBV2	CASSEARGVWEQYF
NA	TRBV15	CATGVPGQSYEQYF
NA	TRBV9	CASSAQVATSNYGYTF
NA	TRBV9	CASSVAQNTEAFF
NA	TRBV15	CATSRGGQKNEKLFF
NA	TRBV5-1	CASSLPSGNTIYF
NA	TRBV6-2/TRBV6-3	CASSSYGSAYEQYF
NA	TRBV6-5	CASRGDSSYEQYF
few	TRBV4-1	CASSQDGTGLDEQYF
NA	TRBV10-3	CATSGRPKQFF
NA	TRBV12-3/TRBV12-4	CATSGQGYTEAFF
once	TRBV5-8	CASSRQGHTDTQYF
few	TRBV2	CASTSRDSRSPLHF
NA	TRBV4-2	CASSRPIAGGRYEQYF
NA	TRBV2	CASMPAGGLSYEQYF